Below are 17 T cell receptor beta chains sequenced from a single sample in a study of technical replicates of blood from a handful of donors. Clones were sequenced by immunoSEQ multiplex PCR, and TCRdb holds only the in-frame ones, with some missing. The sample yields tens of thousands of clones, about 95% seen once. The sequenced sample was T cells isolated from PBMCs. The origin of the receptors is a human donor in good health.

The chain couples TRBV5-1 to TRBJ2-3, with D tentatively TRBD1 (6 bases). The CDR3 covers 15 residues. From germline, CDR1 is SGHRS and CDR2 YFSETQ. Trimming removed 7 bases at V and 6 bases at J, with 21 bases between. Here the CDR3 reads CASADSHPSTDTQYF. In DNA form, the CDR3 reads TGCGCCAGCGCGGACAGCCACCCCTCTACTGATACGCAGTATTTT.

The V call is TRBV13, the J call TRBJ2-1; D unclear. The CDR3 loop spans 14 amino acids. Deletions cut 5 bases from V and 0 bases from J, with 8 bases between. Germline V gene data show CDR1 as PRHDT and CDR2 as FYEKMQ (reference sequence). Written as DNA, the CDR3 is TGTGCCAGCAGCCTCCCCCTCTCCTACAATGAGCAGTTCTTC. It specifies CASSLPLSYNEQFF.

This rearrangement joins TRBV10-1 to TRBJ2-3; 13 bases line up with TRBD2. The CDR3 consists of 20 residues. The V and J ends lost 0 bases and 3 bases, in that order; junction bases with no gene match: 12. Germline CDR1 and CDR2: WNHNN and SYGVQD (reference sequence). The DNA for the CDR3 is TGCGCCAGCAGTGAGTCGATGTTAGGACTAGCGGGAGACGGGACAGATACGCAGTATTTT. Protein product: CASSESMLGLAGDGTDTQYF.

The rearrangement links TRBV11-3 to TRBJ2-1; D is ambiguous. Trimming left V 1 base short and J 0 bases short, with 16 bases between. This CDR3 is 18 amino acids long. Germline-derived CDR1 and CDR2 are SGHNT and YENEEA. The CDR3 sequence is CASSLVGGSSSSYNEQFF. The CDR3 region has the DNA TGTGCCAGCAGCTTAGTTGGTGGTTCCTCTAGCTCCTACAATGAGCAGTTCTTC.

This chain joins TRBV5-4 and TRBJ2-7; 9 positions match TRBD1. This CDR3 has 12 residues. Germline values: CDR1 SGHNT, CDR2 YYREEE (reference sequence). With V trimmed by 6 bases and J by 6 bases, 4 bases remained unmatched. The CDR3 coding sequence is TGTGCCAGCACCCGGACAGGGGTCGAGCAGTACTTC. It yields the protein CASTRTGVEQYF.

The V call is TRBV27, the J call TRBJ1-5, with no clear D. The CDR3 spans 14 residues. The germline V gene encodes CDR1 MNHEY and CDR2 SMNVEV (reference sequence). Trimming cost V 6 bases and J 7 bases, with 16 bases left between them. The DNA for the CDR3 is TGTGCCAGCAGCCCCGAGAGGGATTGGCAGCCCCAGCATTTT. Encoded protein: CASSPERDWQPQHF.

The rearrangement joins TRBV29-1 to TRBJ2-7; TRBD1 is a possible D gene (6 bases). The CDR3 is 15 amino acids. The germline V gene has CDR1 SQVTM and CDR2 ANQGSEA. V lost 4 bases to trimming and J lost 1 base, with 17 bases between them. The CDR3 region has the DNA TGCAGCGTTGCGCAAAGCACAGGGATTTCCTACGAGCAGTACTTC. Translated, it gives CSVAQSTGISYEQYF.

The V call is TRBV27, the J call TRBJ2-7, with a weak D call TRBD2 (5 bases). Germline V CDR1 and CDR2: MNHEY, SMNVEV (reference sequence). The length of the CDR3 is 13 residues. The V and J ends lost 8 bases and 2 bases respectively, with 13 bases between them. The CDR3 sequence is CASSRAETYEQYF. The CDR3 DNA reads TGTGCCAGCTCGCGGGCAGAGACCTACGAGCAGTACTTC.

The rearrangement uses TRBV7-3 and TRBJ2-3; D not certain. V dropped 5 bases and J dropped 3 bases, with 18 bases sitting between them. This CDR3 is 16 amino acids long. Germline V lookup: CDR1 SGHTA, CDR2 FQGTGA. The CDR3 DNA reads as TGTGCCAGCAGCCCCTTTATCTGGCGAGCGACAGATACGCAGTATTTT. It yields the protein CASSPFIWRATDTQYF.

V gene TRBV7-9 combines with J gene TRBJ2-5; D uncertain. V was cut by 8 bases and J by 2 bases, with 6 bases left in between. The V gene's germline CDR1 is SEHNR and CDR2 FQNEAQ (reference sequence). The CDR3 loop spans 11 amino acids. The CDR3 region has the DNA TGTGCCAGCGAAGAGCAAGAGACCCAGTACTTC. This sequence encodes CASEEQETQYF.

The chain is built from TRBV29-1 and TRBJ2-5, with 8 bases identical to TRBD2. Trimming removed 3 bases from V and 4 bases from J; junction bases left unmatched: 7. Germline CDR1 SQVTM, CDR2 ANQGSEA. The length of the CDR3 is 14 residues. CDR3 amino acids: CSVDSGGPRETQYF. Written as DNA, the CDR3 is TGCAGCGTTGATTCGGGAGGGCCGAGAGAGACCCAGTACTTC. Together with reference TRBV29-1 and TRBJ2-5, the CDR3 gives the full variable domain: SAVISQKPSRDICQRGTSLTIQCQVDSQVTMMFWYRQQPGQSLTLIATANQGSEATYESGFVIDKFPISRPNLTFSTLTVSNMSPEDSSIYLCSVDSGGPRETQYFGPGTRLLVL.

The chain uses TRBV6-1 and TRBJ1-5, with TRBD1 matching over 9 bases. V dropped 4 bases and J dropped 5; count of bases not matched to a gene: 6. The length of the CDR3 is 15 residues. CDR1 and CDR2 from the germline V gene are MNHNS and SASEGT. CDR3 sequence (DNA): TGTGCCAGCAGTGGACGGGACAGGGCCTATCAGCCCCAGCATTTT. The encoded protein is CASSGRDRAYQPQHF.

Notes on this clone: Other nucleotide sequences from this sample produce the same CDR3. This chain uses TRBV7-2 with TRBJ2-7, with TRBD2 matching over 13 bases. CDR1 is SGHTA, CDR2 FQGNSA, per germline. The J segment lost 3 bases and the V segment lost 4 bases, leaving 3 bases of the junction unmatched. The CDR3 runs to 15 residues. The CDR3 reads CASSSGLAGVYEQYF. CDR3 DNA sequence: TGTGCCAGCAGCTCAGGACTAGCGGGAGTCTACGAGCAGTACTTC.

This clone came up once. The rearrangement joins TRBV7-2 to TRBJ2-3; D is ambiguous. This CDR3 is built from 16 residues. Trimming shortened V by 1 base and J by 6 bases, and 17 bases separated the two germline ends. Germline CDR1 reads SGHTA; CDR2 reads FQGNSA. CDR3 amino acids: CASSLEVNRGIDTQYF. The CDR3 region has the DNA TGTGCCAGCAGCTTAGAAGTCAACCGAGGCATCGATACGCAGTATTTT.

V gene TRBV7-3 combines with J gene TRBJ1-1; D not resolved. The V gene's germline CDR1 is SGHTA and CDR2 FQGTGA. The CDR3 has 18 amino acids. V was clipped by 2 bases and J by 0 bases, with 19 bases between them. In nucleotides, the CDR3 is TGTGCCAGCAGCTTATACGGGTATTCTTCTGAAATGAACACTGAAGCTTTCTTT. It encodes CASSLYGYSSEMNTEAFF.

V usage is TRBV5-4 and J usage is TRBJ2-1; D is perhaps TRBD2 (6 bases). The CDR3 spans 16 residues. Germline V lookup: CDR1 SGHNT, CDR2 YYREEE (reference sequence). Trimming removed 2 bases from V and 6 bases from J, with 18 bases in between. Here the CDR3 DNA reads TGTGCCAGCAGCTTTGAGCGGGTTAATCTCGCCAATGAGCAGTTCTTC. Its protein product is CASSFERVNLANEQFF. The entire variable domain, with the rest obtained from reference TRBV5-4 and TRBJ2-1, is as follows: ETGVTQSPTHLIKTRGQQVTLRCSSQSGHNTVSWYQQALGQGPQFIFQYYREEENGRGNFPPRFSGLQFPNYSSELNVNALELDDSALYLCASSFERVNLANEQFFGPGTRLTVL.

The CDR3 sequence is CASRAGTGDTEAFF. The DNA of the CDR3 is TGTGCCAGCAGGGCCGGGACAGGGGACACTGAAGCTTTCTTT. The V call is TRBV13, the J call TRBJ1-1; 10 positions match TRBD1. This CDR3 has 14 residues. V was clipped by 6 bases and J by 3 bases; unmatched bases: 4. CDR1 PRHDT and CDR2 FYEKMQ come from the germline V gene (reference sequence).